These 8 T cell receptor beta chains came from one sample sequenced in a study of response to subunit inactivated influenza vaccine (dated by TCRdb to the late 2010s). The library was obtained by RT-PCR. Sequenced using an Illumina HiSeq 2500. TCRdb trimmed public reads at Q25 via fastp, called clones via MiXCR and kept in-frame beta chains. Merged by CDR3 protein, the rows form single entries marked with the most common genes and DNA. Across this sample there are 500,000 or so distinct CDR3 sequences, with 16% seen only once. About 3% of the sample lies in the top ten. This specimen consisted of CD4+ T cells sorted from PBMCs, obtained roughly 24 months after vaccination. The receptor set was obtained from a man in his fifties or sixties who received an inactivated influenza vaccine. Donor details come from another sample of the same person, matched by shared clones.

DNA for the CDR3: TGTGCCAGCTCACCCTTGCGTCGAGGCGAAGCTTTCTTT. This translates into CASSPLRRGEAFF. The chain employs TRBV18 and TRBJ1-1; D gene uncertain. The CDR3 sequence is 13 residues long. V lost 3 bases and J lost 8, with 13 bases in between. Germline V gene sequence: CDR1 KGHSH, CDR2 LQKENI.

This clonotype appeared many times. The genes are TRBV12-3 or TRBV12-4 and TRBJ2-7, with D unclear. V was clipped by 6 bases and J by 0 bases, with 12 bases between them. The CDR3 is 14 residues long. The CDR3 is CASRQNRGSYEQYF. The CDR3 region has the DNA TGTGCCAGCAGACAGAACAGAGGCTCCTACGAGCAGTACTTC.

The sample holds a few counts of this clonotype. The genes are TRBV29-1 and TRBJ2-1, with D perhaps matching TRBD1 or TRBD2 (5 bases each). CDR1 and CDR2 from the germline V gene are SQVTM and ANQGSEA. The CDR3 has 14 residues. This CDR3 is CTTGFQGVGNEQFF. CDR3 bases: TGCACTACGGGATTCCAGGGTGTGGGCAATGAGCAGTTCTTC.

This clonotype appeared many times. The gene calls are TRBV12-3 or TRBV12-4 and TRBJ1-2, with 8 bases identical to TRBD1. V gave up 5 bases and J gave up 4 bases; unmatched junction bases: 3. The CDR3 has 13 residues. CDR3 protein: CASSRQGPYGYTF. Here the CDR3 DNA reads TGTGCCAGCAGTCGACAGGGGCCCTATGGCTACACCTTC.

The CDR3 is CASSRFVERVQNIQYF. CDR3 sequence (DNA): TGCGCCAGCAGCCGGTTTGTTGAAAGGGTCCAAAACATTCAGTACTTC. The rearrangement joins TRBV4-1 to TRBJ2-4; no clear D. The CDR3 runs to 16 residues. Trimming shortened V by 4 bases and J by 5 bases, and 18 bases separated the two germline ends. Germline-derived CDR1 and CDR2 are MGHRA and YSYEKL.

The chain is built from TRBV5-4 and TRBJ2-5; the D is unclear. CDR1 SGHNT and CDR2 YYREEE come from the germline V gene (reference sequence). The CDR3 has 14 amino acids. V lost 0 bases, J lost 3 bases, and 9 bases lay in between. The CDR3 region has the DNA TGTGCCAGCAGCTTGGGGCAGGCAAAAGAGACCCAGTACTTC. This translates into CASSLGQAKETQYF.

This clonotype has a handful of counts. V gene TRBV20-1 combines with J gene TRBJ2-5; 7 bases are a match to TRBD1. This CDR3 region has 14 residues. CDR1 and CDR2 from the germline V gene are DFQATT and SNEGSKA (reference sequence). The J segment lost 2 bases and the V segment lost 7 bases, leaving 10 bases of the junction unmatched. CDR3 protein: CSVTDRWDQETQYF. CDR3 nucleotide sequence: TGCAGTGTCACGGACAGGTGGGATCAAGAGACCCAGTACTTC.

J is TRBJ1-2 and V is TRBV5-1, with D possibly TRBD1 on 6 matching bases. The V gene's germline CDR1 is SGHRS and CDR2 YFSETQ. The CDR3 contains 14 residues. Trimming cost V 0 bases and J 5 bases, with 11 bases left between them. CDR3 sequence reads: CASSLAGAGYGYTF. The CDR3 nucleotides read TGCGCCAGCAGCTTGGCAGGGGCGGGGTATGGCTACACCTTC.